This TCR beta chain was obtained from a study of blood T cell repertoires in COVID-19. Study context: Samples came from the United States, Italy and Spain, spanning acute and convalescent COVID-19. The cDNA or gDNA used as material had been derived from T cells, B-cell-depleted T cells, or PBMCs.

Germline V gene sequence: CDR1 MDHEN, CDR2 SYDVKM. The CDR3 runs to 14 residues. Trimming pared 3 bases from V and 9 bases from J, leaving 18 bases between. Patients in Seattle were enrolled during active infection, then followed longitudinally. The assay was immunoSEQ multiplex PCR, and TCRdb's table has in-frame clones only and misses some. The sample holds approximately 170,000 clones, roughly nine tenths seen once. The sample consisted of peripheral blood. The chain employs TRBV28 and TRBJ2-7; a possible D gene is TRBD2 (6 bases). This receptor was identified in a woman aged 55-69 years with COVID-19, enrolled during active disease. The CDR3 spells CASSLAGIPLAQYF. The CDR3 DNA is TGTGCCAGCAGTTTGGCGGGAATCCCTTTGGCGCAGTACTTC.